This is a list of T cell receptor beta chains from one sample in a study of molecular identifiers for immune sequencing clone quantification. TCRdb re-called the PCR reads with MiXCR, one entry per CDR3 protein. The table includes over 600,000 distinct CDR3 sequences, approximately 20% detected once. Sequenced sample: naive CD8+ T cells from blood, with Jurkat cell RNA spiked in. The receptors were sampled from a human donor in good health. Some libraries in this study had Jurkat cell RNA spiked in. Each CDR3 is given with its conserved first and last residue. Fields, in order: clone size, D gene, J gene, V gene, CDR3 protein. The D gene is left open where the match is weak. Clone size appears in some rows only: once, few, many, or a class for an expanded clone.

abundance: NA
d_gene: TRBD2
j_gene: TRBJ2-2
v_gene: TRBV6-5
CDR3aa: CASSYSGLAYHTGELFF

abundance: many
d_gene: NA
j_gene: TRBJ2-7
v_gene: TRBV20-1
CDR3aa: CSAIPSMGPYEQYF

abundance: NA
d_gene: NA
j_gene: TRBJ1-5
v_gene: TRBV7-6
CDR3aa: CASSLGSHSNQPQHF

abundance: NA
d_gene: NA
j_gene: TRBJ2-7
v_gene: TRBV28
CDR3aa: CDSSTGTPLGYEQYF

abundance: many
d_gene: NA
j_gene: TRBJ1-5
v_gene: TRBV27
CDR3aa: CASSLLGREGNQPQHF

abundance: few
d_gene: TRBD1
j_gene: TRBJ2-1
v_gene: TRBV10-3
CDR3aa: CAIRDLGQGSNNEQFF

abundance: few
d_gene: TRBD2
j_gene: TRBJ2-5
v_gene: TRBV7-7
CDR3aa: CASSPWTSGMEETQYF

abundance: NA
d_gene: NA
j_gene: TRBJ2-3
v_gene: TRBV6-1
CDR3aa: CASKPGLYPDTQYF

abundance: many
d_gene: NA
j_gene: TRBJ2-3
v_gene: TRBV6-2/TRBV6-3
CDR3aa: CASSTLGSDTQYF

abundance: NA
d_gene: NA
j_gene: TRBJ1-2
v_gene: TRBV4-3
CDR3aa: CASSQDNYRNYGYTF

abundance: many
d_gene: NA
j_gene: TRBJ1-3
v_gene: TRBV30
CDR3aa: CAWSVLGTLSGNTIYF

abundance: NA
d_gene: TRBD2
j_gene: TRBJ2-7
v_gene: TRBV4-1
CDR3aa: CASSQSSGGYEQYF

abundance: NA
d_gene: NA
j_gene: TRBJ2-1
v_gene: TRBV7-2
CDR3aa: CASSLREGSYNEQFF

abundance: many
d_gene: NA
j_gene: TRBJ2-7
v_gene: TRBV7-2
CDR3aa: CASSFRDGAYEQYF

abundance: many
d_gene: NA
j_gene: TRBJ1-4
v_gene: TRBV3-1
CDR3aa: CASSQGLGEKLFF

abundance: few
d_gene: TRBD1
j_gene: TRBJ1-2
v_gene: TRBV4-2
CDR3aa: CASSQDRAGGVYGYTF

abundance: NA
d_gene: NA
j_gene: TRBJ1-5
v_gene: TRBV7-9
CDR3aa: CASSLDRAGKTKYSNQPQHF

abundance: many
d_gene: NA
j_gene: TRBJ2-3
v_gene: TRBV20-1
CDR3aa: CSAHGGSTDTQYF

abundance: many
d_gene: NA
j_gene: TRBJ1-1
v_gene: TRBV25-1
CDR3aa: CASLILYWTSKNTEAFF

abundance: few
d_gene: NA
j_gene: TRBJ2-1
v_gene: TRBV7-9
CDR3aa: CASSNPVDGGIAHNEQFF

abundance: many
d_gene: TRBD2
j_gene: TRBJ2-3
v_gene: TRBV9
CDR3aa: CASSVDLGTSGRRADTQYF

abundance: many
d_gene: NA
j_gene: TRBJ2-1
v_gene: TRBV6-1
CDR3aa: CASSEAFSYNEQFF

abundance: many
d_gene: TRBD2
j_gene: TRBJ2-3
v_gene: TRBV19
CDR3aa: CASSISSWTSGSTDTQYF

abundance: few
d_gene: TRBD1
j_gene: TRBJ2-2
v_gene: TRBV5-1
CDR3aa: CASSSGQGPPFSGELFF

abundance: many
d_gene: NA
j_gene: TRBJ2-1
v_gene: TRBV25-1
CDR3aa: CASSELGPDNEQFF

abundance: few
d_gene: NA
j_gene: TRBJ2-7
v_gene: TRBV7-9
CDR3aa: CASSPPIVAVYEQYF

abundance: few
d_gene: NA
j_gene: TRBJ2-1
v_gene: TRBV12-3/TRBV12-4
CDR3aa: CASSLGGRRNEQFF

abundance: many
d_gene: NA
j_gene: TRBJ2-3
v_gene: TRBV25-1
CDR3aa: CASSVPITDTQYF

abundance: many
d_gene: TRBD1
j_gene: TRBJ2-2
v_gene: TRBV6-1
CDR3aa: CASSELGQGVFGELFF

abundance: many
d_gene: NA
j_gene: TRBJ2-7
v_gene: TRBV9
CDR3aa: CASSAGLGHHEQYF

abundance: many
d_gene: NA
j_gene: TRBJ2-3
v_gene: TRBV30
CDR3aa: CAWAGILGTDTQYF

abundance: NA
d_gene: TRBD1
j_gene: TRBJ2-5
v_gene: TRBV10-1
CDR3aa: CASSVTPLTGGLEQESQYF

abundance: many
d_gene: NA
j_gene: TRBJ2-3
v_gene: TRBV7-9
CDR3aa: CASSSYELLSTDTQYF

abundance: many
d_gene: NA
j_gene: TRBJ1-2
v_gene: TRBV6-5
CDR3aa: CASSYAGNYGYTF

abundance: few
d_gene: NA
j_gene: TRBJ1-1
v_gene: TRBV5-4
CDR3aa: CASSPRWGNTEAFF

abundance: many
d_gene: NA
j_gene: TRBJ2-5
v_gene: TRBV27
CDR3aa: CASSLPSNRDLQETQYF

abundance: NA
d_gene: NA
j_gene: TRBJ1-2
v_gene: TRBV27
CDR3aa: CASSLYSMGVGDGYTF

abundance: many
d_gene: TRBD1
j_gene: TRBJ1-2
v_gene: TRBV4-3
CDR3aa: CASSQEDRPGYTF

abundance: many
d_gene: TRBD1
j_gene: TRBJ1-5
v_gene: TRBV5-8
CDR3aa: CASSFPGQGANQPQHF

abundance: few
d_gene: TRBD1
j_gene: TRBJ2-7
v_gene: TRBV18
CDR3aa: CASSPPDRGSPYEQYF

abundance: NA
d_gene: NA
j_gene: TRBJ2-2
v_gene: TRBV5-1
CDR3aa: CASSLPVVRRGAETGELFF